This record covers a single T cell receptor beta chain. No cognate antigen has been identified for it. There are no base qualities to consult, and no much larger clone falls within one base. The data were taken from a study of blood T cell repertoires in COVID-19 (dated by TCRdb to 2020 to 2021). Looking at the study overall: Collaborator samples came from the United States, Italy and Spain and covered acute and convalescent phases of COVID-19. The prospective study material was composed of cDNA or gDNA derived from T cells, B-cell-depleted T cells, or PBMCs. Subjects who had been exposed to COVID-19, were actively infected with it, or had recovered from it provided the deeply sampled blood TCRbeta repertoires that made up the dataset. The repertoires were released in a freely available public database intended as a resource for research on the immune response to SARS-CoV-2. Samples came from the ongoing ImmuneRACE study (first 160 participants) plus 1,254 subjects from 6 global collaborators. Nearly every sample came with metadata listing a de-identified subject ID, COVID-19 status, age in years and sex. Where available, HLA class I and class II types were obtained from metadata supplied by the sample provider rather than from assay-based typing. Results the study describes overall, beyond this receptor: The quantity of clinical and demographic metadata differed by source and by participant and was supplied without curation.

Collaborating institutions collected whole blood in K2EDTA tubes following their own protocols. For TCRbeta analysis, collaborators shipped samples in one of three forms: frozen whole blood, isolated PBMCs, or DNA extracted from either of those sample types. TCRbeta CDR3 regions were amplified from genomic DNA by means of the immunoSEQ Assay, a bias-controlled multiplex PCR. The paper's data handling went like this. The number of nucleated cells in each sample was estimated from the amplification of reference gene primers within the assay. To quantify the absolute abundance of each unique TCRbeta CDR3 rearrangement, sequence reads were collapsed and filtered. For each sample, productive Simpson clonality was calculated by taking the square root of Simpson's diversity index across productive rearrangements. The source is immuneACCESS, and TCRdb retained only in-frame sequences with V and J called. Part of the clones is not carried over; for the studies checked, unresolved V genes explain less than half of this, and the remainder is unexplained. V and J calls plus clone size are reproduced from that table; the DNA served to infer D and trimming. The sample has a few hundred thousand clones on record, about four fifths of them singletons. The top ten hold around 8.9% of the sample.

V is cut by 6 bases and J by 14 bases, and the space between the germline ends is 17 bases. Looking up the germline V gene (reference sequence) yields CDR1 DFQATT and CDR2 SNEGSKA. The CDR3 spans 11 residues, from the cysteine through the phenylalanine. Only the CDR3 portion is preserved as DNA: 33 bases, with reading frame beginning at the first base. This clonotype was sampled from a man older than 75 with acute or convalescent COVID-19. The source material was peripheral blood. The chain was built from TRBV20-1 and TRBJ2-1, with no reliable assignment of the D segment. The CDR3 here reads CSALLRSTEFF. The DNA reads TGCAGTGCCCTACTCCGGAGCACTGAGTTCTTC.